These 17 T cell receptor beta chains were sequenced from one sample in a study of cytomegalovirus exposure and HLA in healthy donors. The PCR was carried out with 60 Vbeta primers and 13 Jbeta primers. Clones were sequenced by immunoSEQ multiplex PCR, and TCRdb holds only the in-frame ones, with some missing. Counted here are 130,000 or so clones, roughly 80% occurring once; the ten biggest clones make up approximately 0.94%. Specimen: PBMCs. The receptors here all came from a woman in her sixties or seventies in good health and CMV-seronegative.

This clone was detected only a few times. The chain joins TRBV10-3 to TRBJ1-2, with a weak D call TRBD1 (6 bases). The CDR3 runs 13 residues. CDR1 ENHRY and CDR2 SYGVKD come from the germline V gene. V was trimmed by 7 bases and J by 6 bases, leaving 15 bases between them. The CDR3 region is CAIKGGGFDGYTF. The DNA of the CDR3 is TGTGCCATCAAGGGAGGGGGATTTGATGGCTACACCTTC.

CDR3 nucleotide sequence: TGTGCCAGCAGTTTATCGGCTAGCGGGGACTCCTACGAGCAGTACTTC. Protein sequence: CASSLSASGDSYEQYF. The rearrangement uses TRBV28 and TRBJ2-7; TRBD2 aligns across 9 bases. The CDR3 has 16 residues. V gave up 1 base and J gave up 0 bases; unmatched junction bases: 4. The germline V gene has CDR1 MDHEN and CDR2 SYDVKM.

V and J are TRBV6-1 and TRBJ1-5, with TRBD1 matching over 11 bases. This CDR3 contains 15 residues. CDR1 and CDR2 (germline): MNHNS, SASEGT. V dropped 7 bases and J dropped 1; count of bases not matched to a gene: 3. CDR3 region: CASTGQGGSNQPQHF. Written as DNA, the CDR3 is TGTGCCAGCACGGGACAGGGGGGGAGCAATCAGCCCCAGCATTTT.

A single count supports this clone. This chain joins TRBV5-8 and TRBJ1-2; D is unclear. This CDR3 has 15 amino acids. CDR1 is SGHTS, CDR2 YDEGEE, per germline. Trimming took off 1 base at V and 4 bases at J, with 14 bases between the two ends. CDR3 region: CASSLYIAKTYGYTF. DNA for the CDR3: TGTGCCAGCAGCTTGTACATAGCGAAAACCTATGGCTACACCTTC.

The chain carries TRBV30 and TRBJ1-2, with D possibly matching TRBD1 (5 bases). The CDR3 length is 15 residues. Trimming shortened V by 1 base and J by 4 bases, and 16 bases separated the two germline ends. Germline V gene lookup returns CDR1 GTSNPN and CDR2 SVGIG (reference sequence). The CDR3 DNA sequence: TGTGCCTGGAGTGCTCGTAGGGACTCGCTCTATGGCTACACCTTC. As protein: CAWSARRDSLYGYTF.

The rearrangement uses TRBV14 and TRBJ2-3, with 9 bases matching TRBD2. The CDR3 is made up of 16 amino acids. V trimming: 0 bases; J trimming: 2 bases; junction bases outside the gene matches: 3. The V gene's germline CDR1 is SGHDN and CDR2 FVKESK. The CDR3, as DNA: TGTGCCAGCAGCCAAGACAGCGGGGGGTACACAGATACGCAGTATTTT. It is translated as CASSQDSGGYTDTQYF.

The chain couples TRBV9 to TRBJ1-2; no clear D. Germline V gives CDR1 SGDLS, CDR2 YYNGEE. V was cut by 4 bases and J by 6 bases, with 10 bases left in between. The CDR3 is 12 residues long. The CDR3 protein is CASSRDPDGYTF. The CDR3 DNA follows: TGTGCCAGCAGCCGGGATCCCGATGGCTACACCTTC.

CDR3 sequence (DNA): TGTGCCAGCAGGGGCAGGGAAGGGTGGTCACCCCTCCACTTT. Translation gives CASRGREGWSPLHF. The V call is TRBV6-1, the J call TRBJ1-6, with a tentative D call TRBD1 (5 bases). V dropped 6 bases and J dropped 10 bases, with 16 bases sitting between them. CDR1 and CDR2 (germline): MNHNS, SASEGT. This CDR3 has 14 residues.

Only one count was recorded for this clone. The rearrangement joins TRBV11-2 to TRBJ1-2; the D is unclear. The CDR3 is 19 residues long. Germline lookup yields CDR1 SGHAT and CDR2 FQNNGV. Trimming stripped 0 bases from V and 5 bases from J, with 25 bases between. CDR3 bases: TGTGCCAGCAGCTTAGATCAAGAGGGCACCGTGCTTGGTTTATATGGCTACACCTTC. Its protein is CASSLDQEGTVLGLYGYTF.

There are a few counts of this clone. The chain joins TRBV5-1 to TRBJ2-5; D is possibly TRBD2 (5 bases). There are 16 residues in the CDR3. V was shortened by 4 bases and J by 7 bases, with 23 bases between the two germline ends. Germline CDR1 is SGHRS and CDR2 is YFSETQ. The CDR3 DNA reads as TGCGCCAGCAGCCACAACGGGCTAGCACTTTTTGGGACCCAGTACTTC. This translates into CASSHNGLALFGTQYF.

V is TRBV10-3 and J is TRBJ1-2; 7 bases line up with TRBD1. V lost 5 bases, J lost 8 bases, and 8 bases stayed unmatched. The germline V gene encodes CDR1 ENHRY and CDR2 SYGVKD. The CDR3 consists of 13 residues. The CDR3 is CAISRDRAGGYTF. The DNA of the CDR3 is TGTGCCATCAGTCGAGACAGGGCAGGGGGCTACACCTTC.

The chain is built from TRBV5-6 and TRBJ2-5; 9 bases fit TRBD1. CDR3 length: 15 amino acids. Germline assignment: CDR1 SGHDT and CDR2 YYEEEE. V dropped 0 bases and J dropped 5; count of bases not matched to a gene: 5. DNA for the CDR3: TGTGCCAGCAGCTTGGACAGGGGGCCGCGGGAGACCCAGTACTTC. Translating gives CASSLDRGPRETQYF.

This clone was counted a single time. The chain has TRBV4-2 and TRBJ1-1; TRBD1 might be the D (5 bases). The CDR3 covers 17 residues. Between the trimmed V and J ends, which lost 0 bases and 1 base, there was a span of 15 bases. Per the germline V gene, CDR1 is LGHNA and CDR2 is YNFKEQ. CDR3 protein: CASSQEGAGLRNTEAFF. CDR3 coding DNA: TGTGCCAGCAGCCAAGAAGGGGCAGGGCTCAGGAACACTGAAGCTTTCTTT.

This rearrangement joins TRBV7-9 to TRBJ2-1; weak D call: TRBD2 (7 bases). Germline-derived CDR1 and CDR2 are SEHNR and FQNEAQ (reference sequence). V lost 6 bases and J lost 9, with 15 bases in between. The CDR3 contains 13 residues. DNA for the CDR3: TGTGCCAGCAGGCCCGAGGGGGGGCGTGAGCAGTTCTTC. Translated, it gives CASRPEGGREQFF. The full variable domain, rest sourced from reference TRBV7-9 and TRBJ2-1, is DTGVSQNPRHKITKRGQNVTFRCDPISEHNRLYWYRQTLGQGPEFLTYFQNEAQLEKSRLLSDRFSAERPKGSFSTLEIQRTEQGDSAMYLCASRPEGGREQFFGPGTRLTVL.

This clone was recorded only once. The V gene is TRBV7-9, the J gene TRBJ1-5; 7 bases match TRBD1. Germline lookup yields CDR1 SEHNR and CDR2 FQNEAQ (reference sequence). Losses at the gene ends were 3 bases for V and 4 bases for J; bases not matched to a gene: 0. This CDR3 spans 13 amino acids. CDR3 loop: CASSLTGNQPQHF. The CDR3 nucleotides read TGTGCCAGCAGCTTGACAGGGAATCAGCCCCAGCATTTT. Complete variable domain (other parts from reference TRBV7-9 and TRBJ1-5): DTGVSQNPRHKITKRGQNVTFRCDPISEHNRLYWYRQTLGQGPEFLTYFQNEAQLEKSRLLSDRFSAERPKGSFSTLEIQRTEQGDSAMYLCASSLTGNQPQHFGDGTRLSIL.

V is TRBV4-1 and J is TRBJ2-5; perhaps TRBD1 as D (6 bases). This CDR3 spans 13 amino acids. The germline V gene encodes CDR1 MGHRA and CDR2 YSYEKL. The V and J ends lost 2 bases and 5 bases respectively, with 9 bases between them. CDR3 in amino acids: CASSQTRGETQYF. The CDR3 DNA reads TGCGCCAGCAGCCAAACTAGGGGGGAGACCCAGTACTTC.

The rearrangement joins TRBV7-2 to TRBJ2-7; D might be TRBD1 (7 bases). Germline assignment: CDR1 SGHTA and CDR2 FQGNSA. This CDR3 region has 16 residues. V was cut by 1 base and J by 0 bases, with 13 bases left in between. CDR3 nucleotide sequence: TGTGCCAGCAGCTTAGGTGGACAGGAGGGCTCCTACGAGCAGTACTTC. Translating gives CASSLGGQEGSYEQYF. The full variable domain, with the rest looked up from reference TRBV7-2 and TRBJ2-7, is GAGVSQSPSNKVTEKGKDVELRCDPISGHTALYWYRQSLGQGLEFLIYFQGNSAPDKSGLPSDRFSAERTGGSVSTLTIQRTQQEDSAVYLCASSLGGQEGSYEQYFGPGTRLTVT.